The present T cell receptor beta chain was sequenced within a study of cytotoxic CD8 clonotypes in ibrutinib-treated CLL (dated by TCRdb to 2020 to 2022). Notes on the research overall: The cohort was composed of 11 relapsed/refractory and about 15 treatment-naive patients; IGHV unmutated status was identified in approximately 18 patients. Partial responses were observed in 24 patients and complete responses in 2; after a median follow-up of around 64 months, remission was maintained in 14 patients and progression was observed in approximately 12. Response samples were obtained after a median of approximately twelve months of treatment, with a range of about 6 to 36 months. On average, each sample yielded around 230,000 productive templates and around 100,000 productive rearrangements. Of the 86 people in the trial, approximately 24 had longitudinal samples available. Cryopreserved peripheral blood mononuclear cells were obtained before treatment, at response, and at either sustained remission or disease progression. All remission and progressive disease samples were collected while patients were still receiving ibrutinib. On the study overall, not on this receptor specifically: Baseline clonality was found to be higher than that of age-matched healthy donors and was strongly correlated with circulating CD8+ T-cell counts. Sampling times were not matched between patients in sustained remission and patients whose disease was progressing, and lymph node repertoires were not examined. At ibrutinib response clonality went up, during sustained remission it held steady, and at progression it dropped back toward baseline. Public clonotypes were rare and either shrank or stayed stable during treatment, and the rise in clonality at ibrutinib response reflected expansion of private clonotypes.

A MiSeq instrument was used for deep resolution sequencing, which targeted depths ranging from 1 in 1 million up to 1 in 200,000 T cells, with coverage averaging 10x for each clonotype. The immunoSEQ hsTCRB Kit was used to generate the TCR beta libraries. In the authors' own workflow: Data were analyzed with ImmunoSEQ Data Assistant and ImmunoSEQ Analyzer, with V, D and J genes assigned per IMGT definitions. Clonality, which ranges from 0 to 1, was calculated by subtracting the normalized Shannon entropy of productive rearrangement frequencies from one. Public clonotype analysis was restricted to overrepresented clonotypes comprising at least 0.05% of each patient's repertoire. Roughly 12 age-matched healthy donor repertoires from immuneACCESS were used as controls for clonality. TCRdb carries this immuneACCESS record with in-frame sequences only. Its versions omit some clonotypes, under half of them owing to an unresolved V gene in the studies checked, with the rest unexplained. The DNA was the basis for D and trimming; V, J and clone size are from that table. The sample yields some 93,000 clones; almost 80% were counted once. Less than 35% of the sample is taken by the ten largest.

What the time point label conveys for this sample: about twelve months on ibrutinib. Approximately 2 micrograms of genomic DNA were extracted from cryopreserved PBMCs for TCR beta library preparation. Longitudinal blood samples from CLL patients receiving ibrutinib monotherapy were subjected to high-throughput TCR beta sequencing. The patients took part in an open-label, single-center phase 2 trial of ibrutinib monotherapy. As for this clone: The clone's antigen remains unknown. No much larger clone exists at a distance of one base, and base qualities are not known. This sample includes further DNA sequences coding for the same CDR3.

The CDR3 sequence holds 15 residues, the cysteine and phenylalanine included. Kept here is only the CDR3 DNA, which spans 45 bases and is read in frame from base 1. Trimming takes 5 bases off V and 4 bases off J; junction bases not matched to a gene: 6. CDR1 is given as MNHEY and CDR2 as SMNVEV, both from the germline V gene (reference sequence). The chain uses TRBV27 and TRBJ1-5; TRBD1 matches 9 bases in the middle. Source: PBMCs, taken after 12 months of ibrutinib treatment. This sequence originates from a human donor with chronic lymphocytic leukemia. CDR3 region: CASSPGTGSNQPQHF. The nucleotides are TGTGCCAGCAGTCCGGGGACAGGGTCGAATCAGCCCCAGCATTTT.